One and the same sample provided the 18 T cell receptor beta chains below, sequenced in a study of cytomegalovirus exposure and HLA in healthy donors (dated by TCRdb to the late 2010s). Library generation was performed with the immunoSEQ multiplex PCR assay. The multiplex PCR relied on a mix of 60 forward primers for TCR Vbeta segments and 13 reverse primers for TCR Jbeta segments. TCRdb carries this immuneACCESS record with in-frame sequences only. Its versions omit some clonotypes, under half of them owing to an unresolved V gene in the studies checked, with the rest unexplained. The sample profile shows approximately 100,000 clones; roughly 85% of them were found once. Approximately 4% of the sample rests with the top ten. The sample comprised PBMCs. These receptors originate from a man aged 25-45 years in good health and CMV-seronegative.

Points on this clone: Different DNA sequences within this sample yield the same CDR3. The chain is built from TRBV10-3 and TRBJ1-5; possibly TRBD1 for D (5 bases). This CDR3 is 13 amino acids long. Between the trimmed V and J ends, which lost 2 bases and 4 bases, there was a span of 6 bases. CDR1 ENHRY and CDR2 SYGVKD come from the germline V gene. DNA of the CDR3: TGTGCCATCAGTGAGGCAGGGAATCAGCCCCAGCATTTT. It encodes CAISEAGNQPQHF.

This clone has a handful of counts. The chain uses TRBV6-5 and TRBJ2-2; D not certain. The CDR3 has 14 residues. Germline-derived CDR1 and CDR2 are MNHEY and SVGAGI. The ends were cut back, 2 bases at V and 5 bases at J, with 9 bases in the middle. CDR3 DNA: TGTGCCAGCAGTTACGATTCCGGGACCGGGGAGCTGTTTTTT. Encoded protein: CASSYDSGTGELFF.

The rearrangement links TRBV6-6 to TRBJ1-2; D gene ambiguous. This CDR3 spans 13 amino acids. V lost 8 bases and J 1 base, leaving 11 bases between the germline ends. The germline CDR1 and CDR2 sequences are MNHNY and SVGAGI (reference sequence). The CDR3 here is CASSPVVNYGYTF. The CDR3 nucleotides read TGTGCCAGCTCTCCCGTTGTTAACTATGGCTACACCTTC.

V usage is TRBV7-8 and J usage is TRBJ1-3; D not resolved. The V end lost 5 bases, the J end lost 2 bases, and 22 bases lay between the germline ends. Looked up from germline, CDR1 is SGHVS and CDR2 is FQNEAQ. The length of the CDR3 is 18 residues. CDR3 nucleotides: TGTGCCAGCAGCCAAAAGACAATCGAGCTCTACCCTGGAAACACCATATATTTT. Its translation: CASSQKTIELYPGNTIYF. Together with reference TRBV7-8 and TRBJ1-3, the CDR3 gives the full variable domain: GAGVSQSPRYKVAKRGQDVALRCDPISGHVSLFWYQQALGQGPEFLTYFQNEAQLDKSGLPSDRFFAERPEGSVSTLKIQRTQQEDSAVYLCASSQKTIELYPGNTIYFGEGSWLTVV.

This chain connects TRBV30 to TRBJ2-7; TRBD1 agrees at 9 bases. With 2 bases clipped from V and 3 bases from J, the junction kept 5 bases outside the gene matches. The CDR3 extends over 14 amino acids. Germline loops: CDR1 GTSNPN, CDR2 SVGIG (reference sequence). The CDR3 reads CAWSSGQGGYEQYF. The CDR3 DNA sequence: TGTGCCTGGAGTTCGGGACAGGGTGGCTACGAGCAGTACTTC.

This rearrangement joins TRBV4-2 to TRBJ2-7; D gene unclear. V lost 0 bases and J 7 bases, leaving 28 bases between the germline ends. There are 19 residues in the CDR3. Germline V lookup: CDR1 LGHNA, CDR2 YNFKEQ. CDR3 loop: CASSQDLWSGSRSFGEQYF. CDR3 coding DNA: TGTGCCAGCAGCCAAGATCTGTGGTCTGGAAGCAGGTCGTTTGGGGAGCAGTACTTC.

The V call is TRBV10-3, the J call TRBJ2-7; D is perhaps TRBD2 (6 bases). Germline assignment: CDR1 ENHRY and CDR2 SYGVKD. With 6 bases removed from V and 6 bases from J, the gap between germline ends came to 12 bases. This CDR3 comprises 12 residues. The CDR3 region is CAISAGPGEQYF. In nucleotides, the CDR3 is TGTGCCATCAGCGCGGGGCCGGGCGAGCAGTACTTC.

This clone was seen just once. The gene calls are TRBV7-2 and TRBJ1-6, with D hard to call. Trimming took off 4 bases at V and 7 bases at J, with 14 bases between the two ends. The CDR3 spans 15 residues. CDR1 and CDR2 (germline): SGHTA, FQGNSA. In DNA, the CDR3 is TGTGCCAGCAGCTACTGGATAGAGGAAAATTCACCCCTCCACTTT. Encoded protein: CASSYWIEENSPLHF.

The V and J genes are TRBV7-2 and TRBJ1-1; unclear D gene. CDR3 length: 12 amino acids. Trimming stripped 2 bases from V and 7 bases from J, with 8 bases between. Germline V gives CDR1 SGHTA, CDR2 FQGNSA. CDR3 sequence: CASSLYGSEAFF. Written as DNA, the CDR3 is TGTGCCAGCAGCTTATACGGGAGTGAAGCTTTCTTT. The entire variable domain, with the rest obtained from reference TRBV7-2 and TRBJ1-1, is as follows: GAGVSQSPSNKVTEKGKDVELRCDPISGHTALYWYRQSLGQGLEFLIYFQGNSAPDKSGLPSDRFSAERTGGSVSTLTIQRTQQEDSAVYLCASSLYGSEAFFGQGTRLTVV.

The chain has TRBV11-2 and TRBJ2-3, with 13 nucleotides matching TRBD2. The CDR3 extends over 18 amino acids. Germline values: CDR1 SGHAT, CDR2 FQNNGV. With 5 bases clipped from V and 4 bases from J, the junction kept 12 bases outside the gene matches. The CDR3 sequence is CASSHGKLAGGRSDTQYF. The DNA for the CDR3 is TGTGCCAGCAGCCATGGAAAACTAGCGGGAGGGCGGTCAGATACGCAGTATTTT. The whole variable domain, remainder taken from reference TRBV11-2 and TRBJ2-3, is EAGVAQSPRYKIIEKRQSVAFWCNPISGHATLYWYQQILGQGPKLLIQFQNNGVVDDSQLPKDRFSAERLKGVDSTLKIQPAKLEDSAVYLCASSHGKLAGGRSDTQYFGPGTRLTVL.

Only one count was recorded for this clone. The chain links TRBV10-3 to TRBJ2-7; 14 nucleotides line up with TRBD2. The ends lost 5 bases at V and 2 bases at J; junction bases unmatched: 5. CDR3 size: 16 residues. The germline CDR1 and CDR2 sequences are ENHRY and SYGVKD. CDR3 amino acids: CAISIRTSGGPYEQYF. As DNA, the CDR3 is TGTGCCATCAGTATCCGGACTAGCGGGGGGCCCTACGAGCAGTACTTC.

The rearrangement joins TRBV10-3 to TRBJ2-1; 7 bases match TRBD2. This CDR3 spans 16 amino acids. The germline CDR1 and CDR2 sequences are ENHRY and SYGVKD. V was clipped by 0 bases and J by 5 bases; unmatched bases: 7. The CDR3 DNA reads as TGTGCCATCAGTGAGTCGAGGCTAGCGGTAAACAATGAGCAGTTCTTC. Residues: CAISESRLAVNNEQFF.

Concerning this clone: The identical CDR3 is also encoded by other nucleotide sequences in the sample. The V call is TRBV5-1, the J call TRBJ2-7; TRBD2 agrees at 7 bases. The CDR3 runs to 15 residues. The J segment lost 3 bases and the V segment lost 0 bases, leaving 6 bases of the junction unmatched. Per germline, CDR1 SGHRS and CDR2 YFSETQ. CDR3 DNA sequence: TGCGCCAGCAGCTTGGGAGGCGGGAGCAGCTACGAGCAGTACTTC. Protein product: CASSLGGGSSYEQYF.

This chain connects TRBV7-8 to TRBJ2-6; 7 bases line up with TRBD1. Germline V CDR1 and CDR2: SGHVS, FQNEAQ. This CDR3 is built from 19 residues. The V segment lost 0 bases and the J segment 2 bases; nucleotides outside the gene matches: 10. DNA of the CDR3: TGTGCCAGCAGCTTAGCGGGTGACAGGGCTTCCACTGGGGCCAACGTCCTGACTTTC. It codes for CASSLAGDRASTGANVLTF.

The CDR3 DNA reads TGTGCCAGCAGCCAAGTGGGGACAGGGGGCAATGAGCAGTTCTTC. It translates to CASSQVGTGGNEQFF. This chain links TRBV7-8 with TRBJ2-1; 11 nucleotides agree with TRBD1. V was pared by 5 bases and J by 6 bases, with 6 bases of the junction left unmatched. This CDR3 region has 15 residues. Germline loops: CDR1 SGHVS, CDR2 FQNEAQ.

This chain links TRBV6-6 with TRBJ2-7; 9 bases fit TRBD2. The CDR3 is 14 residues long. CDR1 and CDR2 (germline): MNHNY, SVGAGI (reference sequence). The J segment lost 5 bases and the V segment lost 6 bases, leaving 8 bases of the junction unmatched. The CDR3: CASRPRGLAHEQYF. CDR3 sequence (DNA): TGTGCCAGCAGACCCAGGGGACTAGCACACGAGCAGTACTTC.

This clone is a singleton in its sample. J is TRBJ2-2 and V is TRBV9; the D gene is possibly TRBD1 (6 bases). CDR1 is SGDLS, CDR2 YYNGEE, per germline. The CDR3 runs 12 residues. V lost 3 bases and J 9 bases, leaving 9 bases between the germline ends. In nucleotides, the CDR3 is TGTGCCAGCAGCGGCCGGGACAGGGAGCTGTTTTTT. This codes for CASSGRDRELFF.

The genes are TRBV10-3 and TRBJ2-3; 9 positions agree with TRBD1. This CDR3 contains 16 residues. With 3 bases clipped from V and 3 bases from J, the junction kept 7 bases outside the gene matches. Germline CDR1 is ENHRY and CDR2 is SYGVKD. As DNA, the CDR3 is TGTGCCATCAGTGACGTCCCGGGACAGGGAACAGATACGCAGTATTTT. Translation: CAISDVPGQGTDTQYF.